The entry below gives a single T cell receptor (beta chain) sequence along with its context. Different DNA sequences within this sample yield the same CDR3. The CDR3 is 15 amino acids. CDR1 and CDR2 (germline): KGHSH, LQKENI. The V and J ends lost 2 bases and 5 bases, in that order; junction bases with no gene match: 2. The data originate from a study of blood T cell repertoires in COVID-19. Across the study: Nucleic acid was either cDNA or gDNA, and it came from T cells, B-cell-depleted T cells, or PBMCs.

In the study's own analysis: Counts of nucleated cells, estimated from reference gene primer amplification, were obtained. Profiled with immunoSEQ multiplex PCR; TCRdb holds only in-frame clones, not every one. The V and J calls and clone size were taken over from that table, and D and trimming were inferred from the DNA. The profile shows more than 300,000 clones, roughly nine tenths of them singletons. Seattle researchers signed up patients amid active infection and tracked them longitudinally. This clonotype originated in a woman in her 30s with COVID-19, enrolled during active disease. The rearrangement joins TRBV18 to TRBJ2-1; 11 bases are a match to TRBD2. Sequenced sample: peripheral blood. CDR3 DNA sequence: TGTGCCAGCTCACCAGGACTAGCGGGTGACAATGAGCAGTTCTTC. Translation: CASSPGLAGDNEQFF.